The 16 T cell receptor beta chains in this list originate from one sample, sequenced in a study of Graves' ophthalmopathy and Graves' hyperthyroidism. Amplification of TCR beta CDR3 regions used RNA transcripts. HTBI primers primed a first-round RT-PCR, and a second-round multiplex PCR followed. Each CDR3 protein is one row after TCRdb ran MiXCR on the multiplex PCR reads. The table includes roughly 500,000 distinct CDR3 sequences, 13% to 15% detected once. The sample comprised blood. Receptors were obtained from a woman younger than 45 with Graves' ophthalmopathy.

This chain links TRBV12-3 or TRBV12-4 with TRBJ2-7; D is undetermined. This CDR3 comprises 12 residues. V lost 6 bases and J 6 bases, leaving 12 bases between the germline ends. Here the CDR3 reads CASRRPPAEQYF. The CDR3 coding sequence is TGTGCCAGCAGACGCCCCCCGGCCGAGCAGTACTTC.

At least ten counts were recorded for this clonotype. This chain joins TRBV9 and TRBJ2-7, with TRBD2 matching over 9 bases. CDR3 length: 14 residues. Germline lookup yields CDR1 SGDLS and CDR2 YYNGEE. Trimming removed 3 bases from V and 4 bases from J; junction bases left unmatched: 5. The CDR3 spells CASSAGTSRYEQYF. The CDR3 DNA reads TGTGCCAGCAGCGCCGGGACTAGCAGATACGAGCAGTACTTC. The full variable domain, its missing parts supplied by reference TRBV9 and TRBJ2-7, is DSGVTQTPKHLITATGQRVTLRCSPRSGDLSVYWYQQSLDQGLQFLIQYYNGEERAKGNILERFSAQQFPDLHSELNLSSLELGDSALYFCASSAGTSRYEQYFGPGTRLTVT.

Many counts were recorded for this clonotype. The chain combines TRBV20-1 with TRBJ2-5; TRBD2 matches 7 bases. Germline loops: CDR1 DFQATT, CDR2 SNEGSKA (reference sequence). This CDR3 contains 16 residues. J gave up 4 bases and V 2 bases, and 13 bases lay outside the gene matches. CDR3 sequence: CSARPGGGGPPETQYF. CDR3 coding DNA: TGCAGTGCTAGACCCGGCGGGGGAGGGCCCCCAGAGACCCAGTACTTC.

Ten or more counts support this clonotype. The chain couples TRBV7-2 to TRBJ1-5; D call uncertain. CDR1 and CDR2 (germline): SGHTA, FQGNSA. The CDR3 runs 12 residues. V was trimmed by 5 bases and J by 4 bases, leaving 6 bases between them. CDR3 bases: TGTGCCAGCAGCCCCCTGAATCAGCCCCAGCATTTT. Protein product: CASSPLNQPQHF.

The CDR3 DNA sequence: TGTGCCATCAGTGAATCGGGACAGAAATCCTACGAGCAGTACTTC. As protein: CAISESGQKSYEQYF. The chain recombines TRBV10-3 with TRBJ2-7; 7 positions match TRBD1. The CDR3 loop spans 15 amino acids. In germline, CDR1 is ENHRY, CDR2 SYGVKD. J was trimmed by 1 base and V by 3 bases; bases with no gene match: 6.

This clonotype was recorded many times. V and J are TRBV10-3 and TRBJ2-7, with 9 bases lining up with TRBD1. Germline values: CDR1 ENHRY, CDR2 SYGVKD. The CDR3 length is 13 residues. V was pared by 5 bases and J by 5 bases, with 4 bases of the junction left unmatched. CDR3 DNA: TGTGCCATCAGTCCGGGACAGGGCCACGAGCAGTACTTC. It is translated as CAISPGQGHEQYF.

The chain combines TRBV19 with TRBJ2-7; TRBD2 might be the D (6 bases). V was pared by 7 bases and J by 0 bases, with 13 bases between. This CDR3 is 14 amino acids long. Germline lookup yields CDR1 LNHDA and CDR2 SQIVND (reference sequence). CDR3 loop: CASMTRGSSYEQYF. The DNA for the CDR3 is TGTGCCAGTATGACTAGGGGAAGCTCCTACGAGCAGTACTTC.

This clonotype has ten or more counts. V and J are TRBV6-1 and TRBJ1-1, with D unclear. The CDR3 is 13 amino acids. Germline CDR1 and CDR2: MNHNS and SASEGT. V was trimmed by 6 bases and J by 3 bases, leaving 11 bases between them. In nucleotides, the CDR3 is TGTGCCAGCAGAAAGACCAGCGACACTGAAGCTTTCTTT. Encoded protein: CASRKTSDTEAFF.

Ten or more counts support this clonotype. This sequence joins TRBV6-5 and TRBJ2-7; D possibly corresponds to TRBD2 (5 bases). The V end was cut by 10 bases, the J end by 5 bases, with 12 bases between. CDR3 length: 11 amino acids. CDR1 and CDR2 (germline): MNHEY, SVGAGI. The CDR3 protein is CATRRGNEQYF. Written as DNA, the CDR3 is TGTGCCACCCGCAGAGGGAACGAGCAGTACTTC.

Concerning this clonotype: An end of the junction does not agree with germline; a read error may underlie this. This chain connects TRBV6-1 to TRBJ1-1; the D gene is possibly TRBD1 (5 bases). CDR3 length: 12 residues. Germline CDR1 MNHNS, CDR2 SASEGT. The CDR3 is CASRTEGTEACF. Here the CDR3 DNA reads TGTGCCAGCAGGACTGAGGGGACTGAAGCTTGCTTT.

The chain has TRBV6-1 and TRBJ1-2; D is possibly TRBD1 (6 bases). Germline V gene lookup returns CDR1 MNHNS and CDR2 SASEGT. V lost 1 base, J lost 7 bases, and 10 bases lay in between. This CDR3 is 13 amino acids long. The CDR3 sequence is CASSEEQGSGYTF. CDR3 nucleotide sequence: TGTGCCAGCAGTGAAGAACAGGGAAGTGGCTACACCTTC.

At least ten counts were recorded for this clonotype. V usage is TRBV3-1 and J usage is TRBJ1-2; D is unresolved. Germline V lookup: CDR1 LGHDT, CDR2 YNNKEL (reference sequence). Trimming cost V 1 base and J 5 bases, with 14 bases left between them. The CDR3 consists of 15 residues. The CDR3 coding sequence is TGTGCCAGCAGCCAAGCCAGGTCGGCTTGGTATGGCTACACCTTC. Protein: CASSQARSAWYGYTF.

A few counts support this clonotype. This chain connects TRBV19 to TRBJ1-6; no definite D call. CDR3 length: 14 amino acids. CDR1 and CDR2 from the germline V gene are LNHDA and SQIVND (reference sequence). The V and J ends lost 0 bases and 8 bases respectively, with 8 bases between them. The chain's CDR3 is CASSIEAGDSPLHF. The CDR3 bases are TGTGCCAGTAGTATAGAGGCCGGGGATTCACCCCTCCACTTT.

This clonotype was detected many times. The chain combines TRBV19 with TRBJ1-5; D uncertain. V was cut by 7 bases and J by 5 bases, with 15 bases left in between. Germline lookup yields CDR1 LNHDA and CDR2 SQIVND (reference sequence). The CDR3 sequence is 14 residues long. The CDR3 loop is CASTKEEGYQPQHF. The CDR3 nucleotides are TGTGCCAGTACCAAAGAGGAGGGCTATCAGCCCCAGCATTTT. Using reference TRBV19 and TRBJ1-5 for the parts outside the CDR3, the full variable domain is DGGITQSPKYLFRKEGQNVTLSCEQNLNHDAMYWYRQDPGQGLRLIYYSQIVNDFQKGDIAEGYSVSREKKESFPLTVTSAQKNPTAFYLCASTKEEGYQPQHFGDGTRLSIL.

The CDR3 region has the DNA TGTGCCTGGAGTGGCCCCCAGGCCGGCAATCAGCCCCAGCATTTT. It encodes CAWSGPQAGNQPQHF. The rearrangement links TRBV30 to TRBJ1-5; D gene uncertain. This CDR3 is 15 amino acids long. CDR1 is GTSNPN, CDR2 SVGIG, per germline (reference sequence). The V end was cut by 1 base, the J end by 2 bases, with 12 bases between.

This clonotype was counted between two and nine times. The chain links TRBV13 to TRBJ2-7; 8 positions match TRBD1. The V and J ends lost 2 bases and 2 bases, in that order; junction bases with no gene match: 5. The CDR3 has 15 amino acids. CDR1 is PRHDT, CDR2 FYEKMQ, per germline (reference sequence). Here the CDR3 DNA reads TGTGCCAGCAGCTTATTCAGGGGGCCGACCTACGAGCAGTACTTC. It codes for CASSLFRGPTYEQYF.